This T cell receptor (beta chain) was documented in a study of CD8+ T cells in alopecia areata. Study-wide background: Tofacitinib was given for 6 to 18 months, then stopped for 6 months. Whole-study results and caveats: The study found TCR sharing across patients less clear than in mice, possibly for HLA reasons.

Following extraction, RNA underwent reverse transcription to cDNA, which served as the sequencing template. The data were produced by immunoSEQ multiplex PCR, yet TCRdb's version contains in-frame clones alone and is incomplete. In the table there are 90,000 to 100,000 clones, about 40% of which are singletons. This clone has a handful of counts. No antigen is known for it. Germline V gene lookup returns CDR1 SQVTM and CDR2 ANQGSEA. Trimming shortened V by 5 bases and J by 8 bases, and 12 bases separated the two germline ends. There are 11 residues in the CDR3. The sample consisted of CD4+ T cells sorted from blood. This clonotype was sampled from a human donor with alopecia areata. The chain employs TRBV29-1 and TRBJ1-1; no definite D call. The CDR3 loop is CSVSRYFEAFF. The CDR3 DNA reads as TGCAGCGTTTCTCGTTACTTCGAAGCTTTCTTT.